What follows are 9 T cell receptor beta chains derived from one specimen sequenced in a study of blood T cell repertoires in COVID-19 (dated by TCRdb to about 2020). Library preparation employed the immunoSEQ multiplex PCR assay. The table was pulled from immuneACCESS by TCRdb, which kept in-frame rearrangements only. Such tables lose some clones; where checked, under half of the loss comes from unresolved V genes, and the rest has no known cause. The sample records some 190,000 clones, around 85% of which are singletons. More than 2.5% of the sample is taken by the ten largest. The source material was PBMCs or T cells enriched from blood (not recorded which). All receptors derive from a woman aged 30 to 39 who had recovered from COVID-19.

The rearrangement links TRBV7-2 to TRBJ2-3, with a possible D match to TRBD2 (6 bases). The CDR3 sequence is 13 residues long. V dropped 3 bases and J dropped 6 bases, with 10 bases sitting between them. Looked up from germline, CDR1 is SGHTA and CDR2 is FQGNSA. The CDR3: CASSFLATDTQYF. The CDR3 coding sequence is TGTGCCAGCAGCTTTCTAGCGACGGATACGCAGTATTTT.

The V call is TRBV5-1, the J call TRBJ2-3, with D tentatively TRBD1 (6 bases). V was clipped by 0 bases and J by 5 bases, with 13 bases between them. The V gene's germline CDR1 is SGHRS and CDR2 YFSETQ. The CDR3 has 15 residues. CDR3: CASSLERAGEDTQYF. For the CDR3, the DNA is TGCGCCAGCAGCTTGGAGAGGGCAGGGGAAGATACGCAGTATTTT.

This clone was detected once. The V and J genes are TRBV12-5 and TRBJ2-6; D might be TRBD2 (5 bases). Germline lookup yields CDR1 LGHNT and CDR2 FRNRAP. The CDR3 consists of 17 residues. V dropped 3 bases and J dropped 1 base, with 13 bases sitting between them. The CDR3 here is CASGFGRGFSGANVLTF. The CDR3, as DNA: TGTGCTAGTGGTTTCGGCCGAGGGTTTTCTGGGGCCAACGTCCTGACTTTC.

This clone was picked up one time. The V and J genes are TRBV6-5 and TRBJ1-5; a possible D gene is TRBD1 (6 bases). The V gene lost 2 bases and the J gene lost 4 bases, with 15 bases spanning the gap. Germline values: CDR1 MNHEY, CDR2 SVGAGI. The CDR3 has 16 amino acids. The CDR3 DNA reads TGTGCCAGCAGTTACCTCACAGGGTCCACAAATCAGCCCCAGCATTTT. It translates to CASSYLTGSTNQPQHF.

The CDR3 protein is CASSLRSGGGWPNQPQHF. The CDR3 bases are TGTGCCAGCAGCTTAAGGTCGGGGGGGGGATGGCCCAATCAGCCCCAGCATTTT. The genes are TRBV7-8 and TRBJ1-5; maybe TRBD1 (5 bases). V gave up 2 bases and J gave up 3 bases, with 20 bases separating them. CDR1 and CDR2 (germline): SGHVS, FQNEAQ. This CDR3 is 18 amino acids long.

The V and J genes are TRBV19 and TRBJ2-3, with D perhaps matching TRBD1 (6 bases). V lost 10 bases to trimming and J lost 4 bases, with 24 bases between them. This CDR3 has 16 residues. Per germline, CDR1 LNHDA and CDR2 SQIVND (reference sequence). CDR3 loop: CATMSRKGERSDTQYF. The CDR3 DNA follows: TGTGCCACCATGTCCCGGAAGGGGGAGAGGTCAGATACGCAGTATTTT.

This clone was seen a handful of times. The gene calls are TRBV28 and TRBJ1-3; D uncertain. This CDR3 comprises 12 residues. Trimming shortened V by 4 bases and J by 8 bases, and 9 bases separated the two germline ends. CDR1 and CDR2 from the germline V gene are MDHEN and SYDVKM. CDR3 region: CASSSSGDTIYF. CDR3 sequence (DNA): TGTGCCAGCAGTTCCTCCGGGGACACCATATATTTT.

The chain couples TRBV11-1 to TRBJ1-1, with D perhaps matching TRBD1 (6 bases). The CDR3 extends over 14 amino acids. Per the germline V gene, CDR1 is SGHAT and CDR2 is FQDESV (reference sequence). Deletions cut 4 bases from V and 0 bases from J, with 9 bases between. CDR3 protein: CASSYRVMNTEAFF. The CDR3 nucleotides read TGTGCCAGCAGCTACAGGGTAATGAACACTGAAGCTTTCTTT.

The gene calls are TRBV5-1 and TRBJ2-1, with D perhaps matching TRBD2 (6 bases). The CDR3 covers 16 residues. Germline-derived CDR1 and CDR2 are SGHRS and YFSETQ. Trimming cost V 4 bases and J 3 bases, with 17 bases left between them. The CDR3 sequence is CASSGGESKGYNEQFF. CDR3 sequence (DNA): TGCGCCAGCAGCGGAGGGGAAAGTAAGGGCTACAATGAGCAGTTCTTC.